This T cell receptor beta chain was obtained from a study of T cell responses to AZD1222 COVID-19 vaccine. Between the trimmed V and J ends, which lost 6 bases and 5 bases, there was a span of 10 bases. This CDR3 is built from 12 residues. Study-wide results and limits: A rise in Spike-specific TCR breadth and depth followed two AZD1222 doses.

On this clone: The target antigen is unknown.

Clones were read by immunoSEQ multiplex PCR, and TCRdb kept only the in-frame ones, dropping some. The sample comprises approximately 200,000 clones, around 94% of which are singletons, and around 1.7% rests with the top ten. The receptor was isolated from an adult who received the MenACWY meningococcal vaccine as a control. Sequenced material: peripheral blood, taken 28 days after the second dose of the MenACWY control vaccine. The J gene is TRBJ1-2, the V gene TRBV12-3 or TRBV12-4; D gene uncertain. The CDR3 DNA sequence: TGTGCCAGCAGCCCCTTGGGATATGGCTACACCTTC. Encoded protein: CASSPLGYGYTF.